This T cell receptor beta chain was retrieved from a study of blood T cell repertoires in COVID-19. Overall study context: Italy, Spain and the United States were the sources of the convalescent and acute COVID-19 samples.

The table came from immunoSEQ multiplex PCR; TCRdb's copy has only in-frame clones and leaves some out. The repertoire holds 300,000 to 350,000 clones, with around 90% as singletons. The CDR3 length is 10 residues. Per germline, CDR1 DFQATT and CDR2 SNEGSKA (reference sequence). Trimming shortened V by 6 bases and J by 13 bases, and 13 bases separated the two germline ends. This clone was detected only once. During active infection, Seattle patients enrolled and were then monitored through disease. The sample consisted of peripheral blood. The V and J genes are TRBV20-1 and TRBJ2-1; tentative D call: TRBD2 (7 bases). The TCR sequence derives from a woman aged 40-49 years with COVID-19, enrolled during active disease. In DNA form, the CDR3 reads TGCAGTGCGGGGGGGCAGGAACAGTTCTTC. It translates to CSAGGQEQFF.